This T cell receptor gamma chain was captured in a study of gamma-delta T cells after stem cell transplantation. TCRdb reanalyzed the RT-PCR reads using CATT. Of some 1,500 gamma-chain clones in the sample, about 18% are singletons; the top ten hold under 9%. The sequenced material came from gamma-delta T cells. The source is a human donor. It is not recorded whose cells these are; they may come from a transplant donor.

CDR3 protein: CATWDPTNYYKKLF. The CDR3 bases are TGTGCCACCTGGGACCCCACGAATTATTATAAGAAACTCTTT. The chain couples TRGV8 to TRGJ1 or TRGJ2. Germline CDR1 is VENAVY and CDR2 is YDSYNSRV. The CDR3 is made up of 14 amino acids. V lost 4 bases and J lost 0; bases outside the gene matches: 6.